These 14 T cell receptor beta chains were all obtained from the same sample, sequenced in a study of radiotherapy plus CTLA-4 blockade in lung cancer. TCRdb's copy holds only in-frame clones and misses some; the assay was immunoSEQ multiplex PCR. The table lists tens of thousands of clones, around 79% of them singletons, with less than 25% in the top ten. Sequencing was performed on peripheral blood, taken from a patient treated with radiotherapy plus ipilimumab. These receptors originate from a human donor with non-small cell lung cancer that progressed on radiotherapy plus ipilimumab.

CDR3 nucleotides: TGTGCCAGCAGCTTGGGGGCTAGCGGGCTCTCCTACGAGCAGTACTTC. It encodes CASSLGASGLSYEQYF. The J gene is TRBJ2-7, the V gene TRBV5-5, with TRBD2 identical over 8 bases. Trimming removed 0 bases from V and 0 bases from J; junction bases left unmatched: 5. Germline V gene data show CDR1 as SGHKS and CDR2 as YYEKEE (reference sequence). CDR3 length: 16 residues.

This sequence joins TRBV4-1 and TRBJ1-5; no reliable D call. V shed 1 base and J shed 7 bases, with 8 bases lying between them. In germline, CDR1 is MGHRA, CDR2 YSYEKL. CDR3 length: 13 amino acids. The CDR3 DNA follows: TGCGCCAGCAGCCAAGGCGTAGGACAGCCCCAGCATTTT. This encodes CASSQGVGQPQHF.

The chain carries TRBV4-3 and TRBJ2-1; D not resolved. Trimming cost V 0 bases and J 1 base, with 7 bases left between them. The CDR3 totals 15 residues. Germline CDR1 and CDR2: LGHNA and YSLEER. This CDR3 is CASSQDHGSYNEQFF. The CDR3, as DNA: TGCGCCAGCAGCCAAGATCACGGGTCCTACAATGAGCAGTTCTTC.

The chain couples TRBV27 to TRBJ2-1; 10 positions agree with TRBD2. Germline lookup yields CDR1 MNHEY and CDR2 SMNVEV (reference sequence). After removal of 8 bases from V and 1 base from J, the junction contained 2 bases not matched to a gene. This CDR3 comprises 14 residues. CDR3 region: CASRSGGSYNEQFF. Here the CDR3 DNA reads TGTGCCAGCCGTAGCGGGGGGTCCTACAATGAGCAGTTCTTC.

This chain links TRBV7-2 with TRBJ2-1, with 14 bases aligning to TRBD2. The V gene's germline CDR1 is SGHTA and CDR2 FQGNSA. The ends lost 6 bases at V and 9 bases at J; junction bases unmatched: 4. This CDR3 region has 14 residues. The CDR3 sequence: CASSSTSGRVEQFF. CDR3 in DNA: TGTGCCAGCAGTTCGACTAGCGGGAGGGTTGAGCAGTTCTTC.

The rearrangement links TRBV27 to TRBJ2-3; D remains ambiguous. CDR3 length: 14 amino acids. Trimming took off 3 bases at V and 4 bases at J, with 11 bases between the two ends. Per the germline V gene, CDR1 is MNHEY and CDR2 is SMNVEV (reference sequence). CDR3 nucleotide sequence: TGTGCCAGCAGTTTTGAAGGCGCCTCAGATACGCAGTATTTT. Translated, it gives CASSFEGASDTQYF.

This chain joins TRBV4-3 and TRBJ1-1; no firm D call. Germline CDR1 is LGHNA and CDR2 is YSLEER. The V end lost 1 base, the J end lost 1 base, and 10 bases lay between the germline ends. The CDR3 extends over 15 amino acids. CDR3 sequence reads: CASSQGGKPNTEAFF. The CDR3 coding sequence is TGCGCCAGCAGCCAAGGAGGCAAGCCGAACACTGAAGCTTTCTTT.

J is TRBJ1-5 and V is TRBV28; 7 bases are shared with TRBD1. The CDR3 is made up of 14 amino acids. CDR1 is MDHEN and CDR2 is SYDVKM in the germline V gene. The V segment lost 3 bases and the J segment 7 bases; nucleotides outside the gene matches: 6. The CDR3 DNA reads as TGTGCCAGCAGTTTTCCAGGGGGGAGGCAGCCCCAGCATTTT. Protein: CASSFPGGRQPQHF.

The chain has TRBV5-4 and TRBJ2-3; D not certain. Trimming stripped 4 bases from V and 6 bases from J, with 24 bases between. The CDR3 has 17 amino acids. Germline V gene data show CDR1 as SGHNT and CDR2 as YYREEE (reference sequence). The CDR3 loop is CASSPSGSSSLTDTQYF. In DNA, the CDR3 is TGTGCCAGCAGCCCTTCGGGTAGCTCAAGTTTGACGGATACGCAGTATTTT.

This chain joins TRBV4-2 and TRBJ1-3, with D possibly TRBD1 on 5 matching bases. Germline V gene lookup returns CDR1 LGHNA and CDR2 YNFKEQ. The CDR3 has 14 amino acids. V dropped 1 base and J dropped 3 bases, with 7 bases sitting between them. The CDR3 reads CASSQGGDGNTIYF. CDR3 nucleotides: TGTGCCAGCAGCCAAGGGGGGGATGGAAACACCATATATTTT.

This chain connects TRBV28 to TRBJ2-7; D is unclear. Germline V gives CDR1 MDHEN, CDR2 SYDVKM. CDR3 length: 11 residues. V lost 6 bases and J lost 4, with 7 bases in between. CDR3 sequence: CASSLGYEQYF. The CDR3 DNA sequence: TGTGCCAGCAGCCTTGGGTACGAGCAGTACTTC.

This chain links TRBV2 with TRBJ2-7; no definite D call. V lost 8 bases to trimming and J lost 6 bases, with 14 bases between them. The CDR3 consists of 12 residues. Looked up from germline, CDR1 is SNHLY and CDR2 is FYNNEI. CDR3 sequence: CASGRAAGEQYF. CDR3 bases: TGTGCCAGCGGCCGGGCTGCAGGCGAGCAGTACTTC.

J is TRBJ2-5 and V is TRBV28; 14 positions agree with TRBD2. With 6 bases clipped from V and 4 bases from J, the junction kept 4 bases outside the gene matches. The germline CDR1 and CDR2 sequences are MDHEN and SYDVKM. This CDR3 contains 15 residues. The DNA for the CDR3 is TGTGCCAGCAGCCCCGGGACTAGCGGGAGAGAGACCCAGTACTTC. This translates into CASSPGTSGRETQYF.

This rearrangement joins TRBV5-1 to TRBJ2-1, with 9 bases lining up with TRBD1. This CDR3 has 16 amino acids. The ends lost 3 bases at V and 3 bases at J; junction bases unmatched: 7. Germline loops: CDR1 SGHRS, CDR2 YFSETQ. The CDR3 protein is CASSSVTGGGYNEQFF. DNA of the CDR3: TGCGCCAGCAGCTCGGTAACAGGGGGCGGCTACAATGAGCAGTTCTTC.